This T cell receptor beta chain comes out of a study of early T cells in non-severe SARS-CoV-2 infection. Background on the study: Bulk RNA isolated from unsorted whole blood underwent sequencing; chains were not paired.

Individually, cDNA molecules had unique molecular identifiers attached to them. TCRdb reprocessed the 5' RACE reads with MiXCR, giving one entry per CDR3 protein. This table has roughly 58,000 distinct CDR3 sequences, 11% appearing once. The length of the CDR3 is 15 residues. Per germline, CDR1 SQVTM and CDR2 ANQGSEA. The J segment lost 1 base and the V segment lost 7 bases, leaving 9 bases of the junction unmatched. What was sequenced was whole blood. This TCR was sampled from an adult who was a healthcare worker with PCR-confirmed SARS-CoV-2 infection or an uninfected control (not recorded which). The rearrangement uses TRBV29-1 and TRBJ2-5, with TRBD1 identical over 10 bases. The chain's CDR3 is CSAPRGQGIQETQYF. The CDR3 DNA reads as TGCAGCGCCCCAAGGGGACAGGGGATCCAAGAGACCCAGTACTTC.